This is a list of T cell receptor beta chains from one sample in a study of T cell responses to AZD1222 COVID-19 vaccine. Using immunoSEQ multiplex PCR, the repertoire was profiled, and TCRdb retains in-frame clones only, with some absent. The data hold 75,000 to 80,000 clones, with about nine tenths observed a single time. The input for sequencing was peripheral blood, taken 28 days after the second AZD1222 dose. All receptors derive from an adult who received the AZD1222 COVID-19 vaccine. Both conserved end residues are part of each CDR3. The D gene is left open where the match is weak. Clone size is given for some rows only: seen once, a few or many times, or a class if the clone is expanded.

CDR3 protein: CASSFSLNTEAFF
CDR3 DNA: TGTGCCAGCAGTTTCTCCCTCAACACTGAAGCTTTCTTT
V gene: TRBV28
clone size: NA
D gene: NA
J gene: TRBJ1-1

CDR3 protein: CAWSVEGGGQPQHF
CDR3 DNA: TGTGCCTGGAGTGTAGAGGGGGGAGGCCAGCCCCAGCATTTT
V gene: TRBV30
clone size: once
D gene: NA
J gene: TRBJ1-5

CDR3 protein: CASSQGLAAPYEQYF
CDR3 DNA: TGTGCCAGCAGCCAAGGACTAGCGGCCCCCTACGAGCAGTACTTC
V gene: TRBV3-1/TRBV3-2
clone size: NA
D gene: TRBD2
J gene: TRBJ2-7

CDR3 protein: CATSAGGNQPQHF
CDR3 DNA: TGTGCCACCAGTGCGGGGGGCAATCAGCCCCAGCATTTT
V gene: TRBV24-1
clone size: NA
D gene: NA
J gene: TRBJ1-5

CDR3 protein: CASSGLRSNEKLFF
CDR3 DNA: TGTGCCAGCAGCGGCCTGCGGTCTAATGAAAAACTGTTTTTT
V gene: TRBV6-5
clone size: NA
D gene: NA
J gene: TRBJ1-4

CDR3 protein: CSVDGGLNTEAFF
CDR3 DNA: TGCAGCGTTGACGGGGGCTTGAACACTGAAGCTTTCTTT
V gene: TRBV29-1
clone size: NA
D gene: NA
J gene: TRBJ1-1

CDR3 protein: CASSIMGSAPPDKRSSYNSPLHF
CDR3 DNA: TGTGCCAGTAGTATAATGGGGTCGGCACCGCCTGATAAACGGAGCTCCTATAATTCACCCCTCCACTTT
V gene: TRBV19
clone size: NA
D gene: NA
J gene: TRBJ1-6

CDR3 protein: CASSPRDRKNTEAFF
CDR3 DNA: TGTGCCAGCAGCCCCCGGGACAGAAAGAACACTGAAGCTTTCTTT
V gene: TRBV3-1/TRBV3-2
clone size: NA
D gene: TRBD1
J gene: TRBJ1-1

CDR3 protein: CASSRQETQYF
CDR3 DNA: TGTGCCAGCAGCCGTCAAGAGACCCAGTACTTC
V gene: TRBV11-2
clone size: NA
D gene: NA
J gene: TRBJ2-5

CDR3 protein: CASSNPTDSPLHF
CDR3 DNA: TGTGCCAGTAGTAACCCCACGGATTCACCCCTCCACTTT
V gene: TRBV19
clone size: NA
D gene: NA
J gene: TRBJ1-6

CDR3 protein: CASSLSGDYSPLHF
CDR3 DNA: TGTGCCAGCAGCTTATCTGGGGATTATTCACCCCTCCACTTT
V gene: TRBV7-2
clone size: NA
D gene: NA
J gene: TRBJ1-6

CDR3 protein: CASSPGAESTDTQYF
CDR3 DNA: TGTGCCAGCAGCCCAGGGGCAGAGAGCACAGATACGCAGTATTTT
V gene: TRBV7-6
clone size: NA
D gene: NA
J gene: TRBJ2-3

CDR3 protein: CASSIWEQVGQPQHF
CDR3 DNA: TGTGCCAGTAGTATATGGGAGCAAGTGGGTCAGCCCCAGCATTTT
V gene: TRBV19
clone size: NA
D gene: NA
J gene: TRBJ1-5

CDR3 protein: CASSPSIDYGYTF
CDR3 DNA: TGTGCCAGCAGTCCATCGATCGACTATGGCTACACCTTC
V gene: TRBV2
clone size: NA
D gene: NA
J gene: TRBJ1-2

CDR3 protein: CASSQDLNTGELNYGYTF
CDR3 DNA: TGTGCCAGCAGCCAAGATTTAAACACAGGAGAACTTAACTATGGCTACACCTTC
V gene: TRBV4-2
clone size: few
D gene: NA
J gene: TRBJ1-2

CDR3 protein: CSVGWLLGGNAEAFF
CDR3 DNA: TGCAGCGTTGGTTGGTTACTGGGGGGAAACGCTGAAGCTTTCTTT
V gene: TRBV29-1
clone size: once
D gene: NA
J gene: TRBJ1-1

CDR3 protein: CASSSSSTGTYGYTF
CDR3 DNA: TGTGCCAGCAGTTCATCTTCGACCGGCACCTATGGCTACACCTTC
V gene: TRBV27
clone size: NA
D gene: NA
J gene: TRBJ1-2